This T cell receptor (beta chain) was found in a study of B cell selection in AIRE deficiency. Produced via immunoSEQ multiplex PCR; TCRdb's table is partial and in-frame only. Of approximately 26,000 clones listed, about 90% are singletons. General study points: Only 9.3% of more than 3,000 shared Treg sequences were patient-specific; around 33% healthy-specific.

As concerns this clone: The antigen is unknown.

Germline values: CDR1 LNHDA, CDR2 SQIVND (reference sequence). CDR3 length: 17 residues. Trimming removed 3 bases from V and 1 base from J; junction bases left unmatched: 6. Regulatory T cells were sorted as CD4+CD25hiCD127low/negative. Controls came from healthy donors unrelated to patients. The receptor comes from a human donor in good health. Sequenced sample: CD4+CD25+ Tregs sorted from PBMCs. The chain recombines TRBV19 with TRBJ1-6, with TRBD1 matching 7 bases. CDR3 loop: CASSISYRGSYNSPLHF. CDR3 DNA: TGTGCCAGTAGTATTTCTTACAGGGGATCCTATAATTCACCCCTCCACTTT.